One and the same sample provided the 22 T cell receptor beta chains below, sequenced in a study of cytomegalovirus exposure and HLA in healthy donors. PCR used 60 Vbeta primers and 13 Jbeta primers. The data were produced by immunoSEQ multiplex PCR, yet TCRdb's version contains in-frame clones alone and is incomplete. The table shows tens of thousands of clones, with around 80% occurring only once. The specimen sequenced was PBMCs. The receptor source for this set is a man aged 45 to 65 in good health and CMV-seronegative.

A word on this clone: Its ends do not fully match the called genes, so a read error is possible. The sample holds other DNA sequences that translate to the same CDR3. This chain links TRBV6-1 with TRBJ1-4; weak D call: TRBD1 (5 bases). Germline assignment: CDR1 MNHNS and CDR2 SASEGT. This CDR3 spans 14 amino acids. CDR3 bases: TGTGCCAGCAGTCTGGACGGGGGGAGCGAAAAGCTGTTTTTT. It codes for CASSLDGGSEKLFF.

The V call is TRBV6-1, the J call TRBJ1-2, with a possible D match to TRBD1 (5 bases). Germline V CDR1 and CDR2: MNHNS, SASEGT. The CDR3 covers 15 residues. With 3 bases removed from V and 6 bases from J, the gap between germline ends came to 17 bases. This CDR3 is CASSDRAGNYDGYTF. DNA for the CDR3: TGTGCCAGCAGTGATAGGGCAGGGAACTATGATGGCTACACCTTC.

V and J are TRBV25-1 and TRBJ1-2, with D perhaps matching TRBD1 (5 bases). V was cut by 1 base and J by 6 bases, with 12 bases left in between. This CDR3 spans 14 amino acids. The germline V gene encodes CDR1 MGHDK and CDR2 SYGVNS. The DNA for the CDR3 is TGTGCCAGCAGTGAATCTCCAGGGTGGGATGGCTACACCTTC. Translation: CASSESPGWDGYTF.

J is TRBJ2-3 and V is TRBV2; D gene uncertain. The CDR3 totals 14 residues. V lost 1 base and J 4 bases, leaving 9 bases between the germline ends. From germline, CDR1 is SNHLY and CDR2 FYNNEI. The CDR3 region has the DNA TGTGCCAGCAGTGAAGGGAGTAATGCAGATACGCAGTATTTT. This encodes CASSEGSNADTQYF.

The count of this clone is one. The chain is built from TRBV28 and TRBJ2-2, with a weak D call TRBD1 (5 bases). The CDR3 is made up of 17 amino acids. CDR1 and CDR2 from the germline V gene are MDHEN and SYDVKM. Trimming took 7 bases from V and 2 from J, leaving 20 bases between them. The CDR3 loop is CASKGFSLFNNTGELFF. Written as DNA, the CDR3 is TGTGCCAGCAAGGGGTTTAGTCTTTTTAATAACACCGGGGAGCTGTTTTTT. The whole variable domain, filled in from reference TRBV28 and TRBJ2-2, reads DVKVTQSSRYLVKRTGEKVFLECVQDMDHENMFWYRQDPGLGLRLIYFSYDVKMKEKGDIPEGYSVSREKKERFSLILESASTNQTSMYLCASKGFSLFNNTGELFFGEGSRLTVL.

V gene TRBV14 combines with J gene TRBJ2-7, with 8 positions matching TRBD1. CDR1 and CDR2 from the germline V gene are SGHDN and FVKESK. The length of the CDR3 is 18 residues. J gave up 2 bases and V 4 bases, and 16 bases lay outside the gene matches. CDR3 loop: CASSRRDRGPMSTYEQYF. For the CDR3, the DNA is TGTGCCAGCAGCCGTCGAGACAGGGGCCCCATGTCAACCTACGAGCAGTACTTC.

The chain uses TRBV5-4 and TRBJ2-3; 7 bases are a match to TRBD2. The CDR3 has 16 amino acids. J lost 1 base, V lost 1 base, and 6 bases had no gene match. Germline lookup yields CDR1 SGHNT and CDR2 YYREEE (reference sequence). The CDR3 reads CASSLSGGGRTDTQYF. CDR3 nucleotide sequence: TGTGCCAGCAGCTTGAGCGGCGGGGGACGCACAGATACGCAGTATTTT.

The rearrangement joins TRBV4-1 to TRBJ2-7, with 7 bases that match TRBD1. This CDR3 has 16 residues. The V gene end was trimmed by 3 bases and the J gene end by 3 bases; junction bases not matched to a gene: 11. Germline loops: CDR1 MGHRA, CDR2 YSYEKL. The CDR3 bases are TGCGCCAGCAGCCACGAGGACAGGTCCGTTAGCTACGAGCAGTACTTC. As protein: CASSHEDRSVSYEQYF.

The J gene is TRBJ2-5, the V gene TRBV30; tentatively, D is TRBD2 (5 bases). The CDR3 has 12 residues. CDR1 and CDR2 from the germline V gene are GTSNPN and SVGIG (reference sequence). Trimming removed 7 bases at V and 5 bases at J, with 14 bases between. CDR3 in amino acids: CASSRLWETQYF. CDR3 in DNA: TGTGCCTCTAGCAGACTTTGGGAGACCCAGTACTTC.

As DNA, the CDR3 is TGCGCCAGCAGCCCCTCGGGGGTAGCCGACCAAGAGACCCAGTACTTC. This gives the protein CASSPSGVADQETQYF. The chain combines TRBV5-1 with TRBJ2-5; D is possibly TRBD2 (6 bases). This CDR3 has 16 residues. The germline V gene has CDR1 SGHRS and CDR2 YFSETQ. V was shortened by 4 bases and J by 0 bases, with 16 bases between the two germline ends.

The chain is built from TRBV4-1 and TRBJ1-1; a possible D gene is TRBD1 (5 bases). CDR3 length equals 15 residues. V was trimmed by 5 bases and J by 4 bases, leaving 17 bases between them. The germline gives CDR1 MGHRA, CDR2 YSYEKL. The CDR3 sequence: CASSKTPSGGTEAFF. The CDR3 region has the DNA TGCGCCAGCAGCAAAACTCCTTCGGGGGGCACTGAAGCTTTCTTT.

This sequence joins TRBV7-2 and TRBJ1-6, with D maybe TRBD1 (6 bases). This CDR3 has 16 amino acids. V dropped 5 bases and J dropped 7 bases, with 18 bases sitting between them. CDR1 is SGHTA and CDR2 is FQGNSA in the germline V gene. The CDR3: CASSPRGGGTNSPLHF. The CDR3 DNA reads as TGTGCCAGCAGCCCCCGCGGCGGGGGGACAAATTCACCCCTCCACTTT. Using reference TRBV7-2 and TRBJ1-6 for the parts outside the CDR3, the full variable domain is GAGVSQSPSNKVTEKGKDVELRCDPISGHTALYWYRQSLGQGLEFLIYFQGNSAPDKSGLPSDRFSAERTGGSVSTLTIQRTQQEDSAVYLCASSPRGGGTNSPLHFGNGTRLTVT.

This clone came up once. The genes are TRBV7-2 and TRBJ2-3; 9 bases fit TRBD2. The CDR3 totals 11 residues. V shed 8 bases and J 8 bases; nucleotides not matched to a gene: 2. The germline CDR1 and CDR2 sequences are SGHTA and FQGNSA. The CDR3 loop reads CASGGGGTQYF. For the CDR3, the DNA is TGTGCCAGCGGCGGGGGGGGTACGCAGTATTTT.

The chain uses TRBV5-1 and TRBJ2-3, with 7 bases identical to TRBD1. The CDR3 runs 14 residues. Losses at the gene ends were 7 bases for V and 3 bases for J; bases not matched to a gene: 8. The germline V gene has CDR1 SGHRS and CDR2 YFSETQ. The CDR3 bases are TGCGCCAGCGCTGCCGGGACAGTGACAGATACGCAGTATTTT. Translation: CASAAGTVTDTQYF.

As regards this clone: Relative to the germline gene, one junction end is altered; a read error may explain this. The genes are TRBV11-2 and TRBJ2-7; possibly TRBD2 for D (6 bases). This CDR3 contains 15 residues. Germline V gene sequence: CDR1 SGHAT, CDR2 FQNNGV. DNA of the CDR3: TGTGCTAGCAGCCCATTGGGGGGATTTGCGGTGAAGCAGTACTTC. Encoded protein: CASSPLGGFAVKQYF.

A remark on this clone: Other DNA sequences of this sample code for an identical CDR3. The chain has TRBV5-1 and TRBJ1-2, with 12 bases aligning to TRBD1. The V gene end was trimmed by 2 bases and the J gene end by 8 bases; junction bases not matched to a gene: 4. The CDR3 runs to 14 residues. Germline CDR1 reads SGHRS; CDR2 reads YFSETQ. CDR3 nucleotide sequence: TGCGCCAGCAGCTTAGCCGGGACAGGGGGCGGCTACACCTTC. Its protein product is CASSLAGTGGGYTF.

The chain links TRBV4-1 to TRBJ2-1, with TRBD1 as a possible D gene (5 bases). V was trimmed by 0 bases and J by 9 bases, leaving 9 bases between them. CDR1 and CDR2 from the germline V gene are MGHRA and YSYEKL. The CDR3 totals 13 residues. CDR3 in amino acids: CASSQESGCEQFF. The CDR3 DNA reads TGCGCCAGCAGCCAAGAATCAGGGTGTGAGCAGTTCTTC.

The genes are TRBV11-2 and TRBJ2-7, with 8 bases aligning to TRBD1. J was trimmed by 0 bases and V by 6 bases; bases with no gene match: 10. CDR1 is SGHAT and CDR2 is FQNNGV in the germline V gene. The CDR3 totals 16 residues. CDR3: CASRSIRDRSSYEQYF. CDR3 DNA sequence: TGTGCCAGCAGGTCGATCCGGGACAGGAGCTCCTACGAGCAGTACTTC.

In DNA form, the CDR3 reads TGTGCCAGCAGCTTACAGCAGGGAACAGGAGAGACCCAGTACTTC. Its translation is CASSLQQGTGETQYF. The chain uses TRBV7-9 and TRBJ2-5, with D possibly matching TRBD1 (5 bases). The ends were cut back, 2 bases at V and 4 bases at J, with 14 bases in the middle. The CDR3 covers 15 residues. Germline lookup yields CDR1 SEHNR and CDR2 FQNEAQ (reference sequence). The variable domain in full, completed from reference TRBV7-9 and TRBJ2-5, reads DTGVSQNPRHKITKRGQNVTFRCDPISEHNRLYWYRQTLGQGPEFLTYFQNEAQLEKSRLLSDRFSAERPKGSFSTLEIQRTEQGDSAMYLCASSLQQGTGETQYFGPGTRLLVL.

The chain links TRBV4-1 to TRBJ1-4; no definite D call. Germline V gene data show CDR1 as MGHRA and CDR2 as YSYEKL. This CDR3 has 14 residues. Trimming removed 1 base at V and 6 bases at J, with 9 bases between. The CDR3 region has the DNA TGCGCCAGCAGCCAAGGAGGATTAGATGAAAAACTGTTTTTT. This gives the protein CASSQGGLDEKLFF.

This clone has only one observation. The chain has TRBV5-4 and TRBJ2-3; TRBD2 agrees at 7 bases. Looked up from germline, CDR1 is SGHNT and CDR2 is YYREEE (reference sequence). The CDR3 runs to 18 residues. The V and J ends lost 4 bases and 1 base, in that order; junction bases with no gene match: 15. The CDR3 nucleotides are TGTGCCAGCAGCCCCGGTTTGGTGCCGGCGGGGGGCACAGATACGCAGTATTTT. Its protein is CASSPGLVPAGGTDTQYF. The full variable domain, completed using reference TRBV5-4 and TRBJ2-3, is ETGVTQSPTHLIKTRGQQVTLRCSSQSGHNTVSWYQQALGQGPQFIFQYYREEENGRGNFPPRFSGLQFPNYSSELNVNALELDDSALYLCASSPGLVPAGGTDTQYFGPGTRLTVL.

The chain combines TRBV15 with TRBJ1-1, with D maybe TRBD1 (6 bases). From germline, CDR1 is LNHNV and CDR2 YYDKDF (reference sequence). Trimming removed 0 bases at V and 0 bases at J, with 14 bases between. The CDR3 contains 17 residues. CDR3 sequence: CATSRDDAGGMNTEAFF. The CDR3 DNA follows: TGTGCCACCAGCAGAGATGATGCTGGGGGCATGAACACTGAAGCTTTCTTT.